Listed below are T cell receptor beta chains from one sample, sequenced in a study of T-cell reconstitution after alpha-beta-depleted transplantation in children. TCRdb fed the PCR reads into MiXCR, producing one record per CDR3 protein. Among some 300,000 distinct CDR3 sequences listed, 7.5% to 9% were seen once. Here the sequenced sample was peripheral blood, taken 360 days after TCRalphabeta/CD19-depleted stem cell transplant. Every receptor here comes from a female patient between 2 and 15 years old who had a stem cell transplant for Fanconi anemia, so the T cells may come from the graft donor. Both conserved end residues are trimmed from each CDR3. Fields, in order: CDR3 protein, J gene, V gene.

ASSPEGTNEKLF,TRBJ1-4,TRBV18
ASSPQEYNSPLH,TRBJ1-6,TRBV7-9
SVKDPHQPQH,TRBJ1-5,TRBV29-1
ASSLAPTGITEQY,TRBJ2-7,TRBV18
ASSSKDTGRGEKLF,TRBJ1-4,TRBV27
ASSLGVEWY,TRBJ2-7,TRBV27
ASSLRDSHTEAF,TRBJ1-1,TRBV5-1
ASKGTYYSYEQY,TRBJ2-7,TRBV6-1
ASSRSSVDRGCV,TRBJ2-2,TRBV4-1
ASSSYGGQGFYNEQF,TRBJ2-1,TRBV11-2
ASTENGGTEAF,TRBJ1-1,TRBV6-2/TRBV6-3
ASSLASQQPQH,TRBJ1-5,TRBV12-3/TRBV12-4
ASSLDWTEQF,TRBJ2-1,TRBV5-1
ASSLSLDRRGGVSGELF,TRBJ2-2,TRBV28
ASSSTPGQTYEQY,TRBJ2-7,TRBV7-2
SATPLFVGEKLF,TRBJ1-4,TRBV20-1
ASALLGLAGGEQY,TRBJ2-7,TRBV6-2/TRBV6-3
ASSEQLGQPQH,TRBJ1-5,TRBV6-1
ASSSQGGLSGANVLT,TRBJ2-6,TRBV5-1
ASAQRGEGETGYT,TRBJ1-2,TRBV5-1
ASSSELSRTYNEQF,TRBJ2-1,TRBV6-5
ASSLTLTGGTDTQY,TRBJ2-3,TRBV11-2
ASKWTASPNYGYT,TRBJ1-2,TRBV6-1
ASSPGTGAALGYGYT,TRBJ1-2,TRBV6-1
ASSLETPGVNTEAF,TRBJ1-1,TRBV7-8
ASSTRGLGETQY,TRBJ2-5,TRBV7-8
ASSTRGRVEKLF,TRBJ1-4,TRBV6-5
ASGTDRGYSEAF,TRBJ1-1,TRBV7-8
SAQYRTGTYEQY,TRBJ2-7,TRBV20-1
ASSLVSGGEDTQY,TRBJ2-3,TRBV5-1
ASSLQGGNSPLH,TRBJ1-6,TRBV11-3
SARHPRTGENQPQH,TRBJ1-5,TRBV20-1
ASSLAGTGGNQPQH,TRBJ1-5,TRBV12-3/TRBV12-4
ASSLRGGPSYEQY,TRBJ2-7,TRBV12-3/TRBV12-4
ASSRQTYEQY,TRBJ2-7,TRBV3-1
ASSSPFETQY,TRBJ2-5,TRBV7-8
ASSPPGPRNTEAF,TRBJ1-1,TRBV7-9
ASSQGVTEAF,TRBJ1-1,TRBV25-1
ASSPVAGGTTDTQY,TRBJ2-3,TRBV18
ASSPSVGGGSSYNEQF,TRBJ2-1,TRBV11-1
ASSHGRDTQY,TRBJ2-3,TRBV4-3
ASATGGEETQY,TRBJ2-5,TRBV25-1
ASSHQAGYEQY,TRBJ2-7,TRBV3-1
SAFDVNNQPQH,TRBJ1-5,TRBV20-1
ASSHAGYEQY,TRBJ2-7,TRBV3-1